These 2 T cell receptor beta chains were sequenced from one sample in a study of graft-versus-host responses after intestinal transplantation. Using immunoSEQ multiplex PCR, the repertoire was profiled, and TCRdb retains in-frame clones only, with some absent. Among around 13,000 clones, around 38% were seen once, and the ten largest hold over 0.95%. The sample was alloreactive CD4+ T cells from a mixed lymphocyte reaction culture, taken before intestinal transplant. The subset here: CFSE-low proliferating T cells sorted from roughly six-day pre-transplant mixed lymphocyte reaction (GvH or HvG direction). The origin of the receptors is a human patient who received an intestinal transplant.

This clone occurred once. The genes are TRBV7-2 and TRBJ2-1; 9 bases agree with TRBD2. V shed 4 bases, J shed 5 bases, and the junction held 18 bases outside the gene matches. CDR1 SGHTA and CDR2 FQGNSA come from the germline V gene. This CDR3 is 19 amino acids long. CDR3 sequence (DNA): TGTGCCAGCAGCTCCCCTCAGCTCGTAGGGCGGGGGGGCGACAATGAGCAGTTCTTC. Translated: CASSSPQLVGRGGDNEQFF.

V is TRBV6-6 and J is TRBJ2-1; maybe TRBD2 (6 bases). Trimming shortened V by 6 bases and J by 5 bases, and 14 bases separated the two germline ends. Germline V gene lookup returns CDR1 MNHNY and CDR2 SVGAGI (reference sequence). The CDR3 is 14 amino acids. The CDR3 reads CASSTGWGDNEQFF. CDR3 bases: TGTGCCAGCAGCACCGGTTGGGGGGACAATGAGCAGTTCTTC.